The 16 T cell receptor beta chains listed next were all sequenced from one sample in a study of memory CD4+ T cells and cytomegalovirus serostatus. The sort gate was single viable CD3+CD4+CD8-CD45RO+ cells for memory CD4+ T cells. Some clones are missing from TCRdb's copy, which holds only in-frame ones; the method was immunoSEQ multiplex PCR. The sample comprises roughly 50,000 clones, approximately 79% of which are singletons, and 0.75% to 0.85% rests with the top ten. Sequencing was carried out using memory CD4+ T cells from blood. All receptors derive from an adult in good health and CMV-seronegative.

The V and J genes are TRBV19 and TRBJ1-6; no clear D gene. V lost 3 bases and J lost 7, with 7 bases in between. The CDR3 sequence is 13 residues long. CDR1 is LNHDA, CDR2 SQIVND, per germline (reference sequence). CDR3 residues: CASSIEGNSPLHF. The CDR3, as DNA: TGTGCCAGTAGTATTGAGGGAAATTCACCCCTCCACTTT.

The CDR3 coding sequence is TGTGCCAGCAGCGTAAGGGACGCCAGGGGCACAGATACGCAGTATTTT. Protein sequence: CASSVRDARGTDTQYF. This chain connects TRBV9 to TRBJ2-3; either TRBD1 or TRBD2 may supply D (5 bases each). The germline V gene encodes CDR1 SGDLS and CDR2 YYNGEE. This CDR3 contains 16 residues. V was clipped by 1 base and J by 1 base, with 13 bases between them.

The J gene is TRBJ1-5, the V gene TRBV11-3, with TRBD1 as a possible D gene (5 bases). The CDR3 length is 19 residues. V was cut by 1 base and J by 2 bases, with 21 bases left in between. Germline V lookup: CDR1 SGHNT, CDR2 YENEEA. For the CDR3, the DNA is TGTGCCAGCAGCTTAGCCCCCCGCAGGGAAGGTCCCTGCAATCAGCCCCAGCATTTT. It encodes CASSLAPRREGPCNQPQHF.

This clone was picked up one time. The CDR3 reads CASSREPNYGYTF. The CDR3 DNA reads as TGTGCCAGCAGCCGGGAGCCAAACTATGGCTACACCTTC. The chain links TRBV5-4 to TRBJ1-2; D not certain. The CDR3 sequence is 13 residues long. Germline CDR1 SGHNT, CDR2 YYREEE (reference sequence). V gave up 4 bases and J gave up 2 bases, with 9 bases separating them.

The chain carries TRBV13 and TRBJ2-7, with 9 bases matching TRBD1. The CDR3 totals 15 residues. In germline, CDR1 is PRHDT, CDR2 FYEKMQ (reference sequence). The V and J ends lost 5 bases and 4 bases, in that order; junction bases with no gene match: 9. Here the CDR3 reads CASSQRTGAGYEQYF. The CDR3 DNA sequence: TGTGCCAGCAGCCAACGGACAGGGGCGGGGTACGAGCAGTACTTC.

J is TRBJ1-1 and V is TRBV5-1; the D gene is possibly TRBD1 (6 bases). Germline lookup yields CDR1 SGHRS and CDR2 YFSETQ. The CDR3 is 15 residues long. Between the trimmed V and J ends, which lost 7 bases and 2 bases, there was a span of 18 bases. In DNA, the CDR3 is TGCGCCAGCTATCCCCGGGGGGGGGCTAACACTGAAGCTTTCTTT. Translation: CASYPRGGANTEAFF.

For this clone: One junction end disagrees with the germline gene, perhaps due to a read error. This rearrangement joins TRBV19 to TRBJ2-3; perhaps TRBD1 as D (5 bases). The CDR3 contains 14 residues. From germline, CDR1 is LNHDA and CDR2 SQIVND (reference sequence). CDR3 residues: CASSIAAGSDTQYF. In DNA form, the CDR3 reads TGTGCCAGTAGCATAGCAGCAGGGTCGGATACGCAGTATTTT.

The chain couples TRBV6-6 to TRBJ1-5; possibly TRBD1 for D (5 bases). The germline V gene encodes CDR1 MNHNY and CDR2 SVGAGI (reference sequence). This CDR3 has 13 residues. Trimming left V 7 bases short and J 11 bases short, with 18 bases between. The CDR3: CASTLRESGSQHF. The DNA of the CDR3 is TGTGCCAGCACCCTCAGGGAGTCGGGGTCCCAGCATTTT.

The rearrangement joins TRBV5-1 to TRBJ1-2, with D uncertain. This CDR3 region has 17 residues. Trimming removed 3 bases at V and 4 bases at J, with 22 bases between. CDR1 SGHRS and CDR2 YFSETQ come from the germline V gene. The CDR3 spells CASSSPDRNIGSYGYTF. The CDR3 bases are TGCGCCAGCAGCTCTCCAGACCGGAACATTGGTTCCTATGGCTACACCTTC.

This chain uses TRBV7-8 with TRBJ2-1; D gene ambiguous. Trimming took off 1 base at V and 9 bases at J, with 13 bases between the two ends. CDR1 SGHVS and CDR2 FQNEAQ come from the germline V gene. The CDR3 has 14 residues. In DNA form, the CDR3 reads TGTGCCAGCAGCTTAGTTGGCCAGCGTCCTGAGCAGTTCTTC. This encodes CASSLVGQRPEQFF. Complete variable domain (other parts from reference TRBV7-8 and TRBJ2-1): GAGVSQSPRYKVAKRGQDVALRCDPISGHVSLFWYQQALGQGPEFLTYFQNEAQLDKSGLPSDRFFAERPEGSVSTLKIQRTQQEDSAVYLCASSLVGQRPEQFFGPGTRLTVL.

This clone was observed a single time. The genes are TRBV10-2 and TRBJ2-1; 12 bases match TRBD2. V shed 6 bases, J shed 7 bases, and the junction held 7 bases outside the gene matches. The CDR3 loop spans 15 amino acids. The germline CDR1 and CDR2 sequences are WSHSY and SAAADI. CDR3 in DNA: TGCGCCAGCAGAAGTGGACTAGCGGGATGGAATGAGCAGTTCTTC. Translating gives CASRSGLAGWNEQFF.

The chain joins TRBV10-3 to TRBJ1-2, with 8 nucleotides matching TRBD1. The CDR3 consists of 14 residues. The germline V gene has CDR1 ENHRY and CDR2 SYGVKD. V shed 5 bases, J shed 8 bases, and the junction held 10 bases outside the gene matches. CDR3 DNA: TGTGCCATCAGTCAGCAACAGGGGGTCAGGGGCTACACCTTC. Translation gives CAISQQQGVRGYTF.

This sequence joins TRBV2 and TRBJ1-2; D unresolved. Per the germline V gene, CDR1 is SNHLY and CDR2 is FYNNEI. V was shortened by 6 bases and J by 4 bases, with 12 bases between the two germline ends. The CDR3 has 13 amino acids. The CDR3 coding sequence is TGTGCCAGCAGCTTAACGAACTTCTATGGCTACACCTTC. This sequence encodes CASSLTNFYGYTF.

The rearrangement uses TRBV7-8 and TRBJ2-3; possibly TRBD2 for D (6 bases). Trimming removed 5 bases from V and 2 bases from J, with 11 bases in between. Germline CDR1 reads SGHVS; CDR2 reads FQNEAQ. This CDR3 region has 14 residues. In DNA form, the CDR3 reads TGTGCCAGCAGCCCGGGGGTCTACACAGATACGCAGTATTTT. Encoded protein: CASSPGVYTDTQYF.

The chain carries TRBV28 and TRBJ2-3; the D gene is possibly TRBD2 (6 bases). The CDR3 is 15 residues long. Per germline, CDR1 MDHEN and CDR2 SYDVKM. The V end was cut by 7 bases, the J end by 2 bases, with 16 bases between. As DNA, the CDR3 is TGTGCCAGCACCGGGGTAAGGGACTTCACAGATACGCAGTATTTT. It encodes CASTGVRDFTDTQYF.

The CDR3 bases are TGTGCCAGCCCTCCCCGGGCAGGGGGCGGGAACGAGCAGTACTTC. This sequence encodes CASPPRAGGGNEQYF. This chain uses TRBV21-1 with TRBJ2-5; no DNA check was done on the table's D call, TRBD1. The assigned J gene may be wrong: the sequence end matches TRBJ2-7 better. TRBV21-1 is annotated as a pseudogene. CDR3 length equals 15 residues.